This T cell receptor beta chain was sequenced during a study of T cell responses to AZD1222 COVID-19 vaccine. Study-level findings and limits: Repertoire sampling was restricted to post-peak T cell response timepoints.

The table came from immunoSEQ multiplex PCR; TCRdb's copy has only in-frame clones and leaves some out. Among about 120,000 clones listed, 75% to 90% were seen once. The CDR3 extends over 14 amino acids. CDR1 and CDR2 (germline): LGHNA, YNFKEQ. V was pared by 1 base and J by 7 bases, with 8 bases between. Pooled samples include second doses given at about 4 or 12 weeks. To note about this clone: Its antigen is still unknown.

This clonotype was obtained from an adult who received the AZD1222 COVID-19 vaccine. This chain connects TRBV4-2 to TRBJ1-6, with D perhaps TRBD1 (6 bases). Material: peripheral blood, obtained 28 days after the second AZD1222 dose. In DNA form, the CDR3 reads TGTGCCAGCAGCCAAGGGACAGTCAATTCACCCCTCCACTTT. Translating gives CASSQGTVNSPLHF.